At least ten counts were recorded for the clone carrying this TCR beta chain. As yet, its antigen is unknown. The CDR3 extends over 14 amino acids. V lost 4 bases and J lost 8; bases outside the gene matches: 7. Per the germline V gene, CDR1 is KGHDR and CDR2 is SFDVKD. This record belongs to a study of breast tumors, draining lymph nodes, adjacent tissues. Study-level results: Tumor and nontumor repertoires were significantly more similar in luminal-like than in basal-like breast cancer.

One entry per CDR3 protein, called by TCRdb with MiXCR from the multiplex PCR reads. The table includes about 46,000 distinct CDR3 sequences, roughly 23% detected once. The receptor was derived from a female donor with breast cancer. Some clones in this sample may be carry-over from other donors' samples. The chain links TRBV24-1 to TRBJ1-2; 9 bases fit TRBD1. Sequenced input: breast tumor tissue. CDR3 DNA sequence: TGTGCCACCAGTGACTCGTGGACAGGGGTGGGCTACACCTTC. Translating it yields CATSDSWTGVGYTF.